These T cell receptor beta chains were read from a single sample in a study of blood T cells in healthy people across ages. Each CDR3 protein is one row after TCRdb ran MiXCR on the 5' RACE reads. The sample has 1.4 million or so distinct CDR3 sequences, 35% to 45% seen once. The sample taken for sequencing was blood. All receptors come from a woman aged 18 to 35 in good health. The CDR3 runs from the conserved cysteine through the conserved F or W. The D gene is left open where the match is weak. Clone size, where shown, is once, few, many, or a class for clones that have expanded.

j_call clone_size d_call v_call cdr3_aa cdr3_nt
TRBJ2-7 NA NA TRBV15 CATSRDHGSSYEQYF TGTGCCACCAGCAGAGATCACGGGAGCTCCTACGAGCAGTACTTC
TRBJ2-2 many TRBD1 TRBV7-3 CASSLTGGTGELFF TGTGCCAGCAGCTTGACAGGGGGCACCGGGGAGCTGTTTTTT
TRBJ1-5 NA TRBD1 TRBV20-1 CSAGQGDGQPQHF TGCAGTGCAGGACAGGGGGATGGTCAGCCCCAGCATTTT
TRBJ2-7 few NA TRBV7-9 CASSPDRQYNEQYF TGTGCCAGCAGCCCGGACCGCCAGTACAATGAGCAGTACTTC
TRBJ2-5 NA TRBD2 TRBV9 CASSVGGASGGLFNEQYF TGTGCCAGCAGCGTAGGTGGGGCTAGCGGGGGGTTATTCAATGAGCAGTACTTC
TRBJ1-2 NA NA TRBV6-5 CASSYSRPPNNYGYTF TGTGCCAGCAGTTACTCCAGGCCCCCCAATAACTATGGCTACACCTTC
TRBJ2-5 few TRBD2 TRBV10-3 CAIRGLADQETQYF TGTGCCATCAGAGGACTAGCGGACCAAGAGACCCAGTACTTC
TRBJ2-1 few TRBD1 TRBV28 CASSLLTGGSYNEQFF TGTGCCAGCAGCCTACTGACAGGGGGCTCCTACAATGAGCAGTTCTTC
TRBJ1-5 few NA TRBV11-2 CASSLHAGLGQPQHF TGTGCCAGCAGCCTTCACGCAGGGTTGGGTCAGCCCCAGCATTTT
TRBJ1-2 NA NA TRBV20-1 CSARQTGHYGYTF TGCAGTGCTAGACAGACAGGTCACTATGGCTACACCTTC
TRBJ1-2 few TRBD1 TRBV27 CASGVAGGADSYGYTF TGTGCCAGCGGGGTGGCAGGGGGCGCAGACTCTTATGGCTACACCTTC
TRBJ2-3 few NA TRBV20-1 CSATSTITDTQYF TGCAGTGCTACCTCAACGATCACAGATACGCAGTATTTT
TRBJ2-7 few TRBD2 TRBV29-1 CSVGSSGTYNEQYF TGCAGCGTTGGATCTAGCGGGACCTACAATGAGCAGTACTTC
TRBJ1-2 few NA TRBV30 CAWSRLNYGYTF TGTGCCTGGAGTCGCCTTAACTATGGCTACACCTTC
TRBJ2-3 few TRBD2 TRBV6-1 CASSGLLAGGLTDTQYF TGTGCCAGCAGTGGACTTCTAGCGGGCGGCCTCACAGATACGCAGTATTTT
TRBJ2-5 once NA TRBV5-1 CASIRDNEQYF TGCGCCAGCATCCGGGACAATGAGCAGTACTTC
TRBJ2-7 few NA TRBV14 CASRDGIGYEQYF TGTGCCAGCAGGGATGGTATCGGCTACGAGCAGTACTTC
TRBJ1-4 few NA TRBV7-9 CASSLGEGPTEKLFF TGTGCCAGCAGCTTGGGGGAGGGTCCCACTGAAAAACTGTTTTTT
TRBJ2-5 few NA TRBV11-2 CASSLGVRVGETQYF TGTGCCAGCAGCTTAGGTGTCCGGGTGGGAGAGACCCAGTACTTC
TRBJ2-3 NA TRBD2 TRBV20-1 CSAAGLAGTSTDTQYF TGCAGTGCGGCGGGACTAGCGGGGACTAGCACAGATACGCAGTATTTT
TRBJ2-7 few TRBD2 TRBV4-3 CASSQELAGGEYEQYF TGCGCCAGCAGCCAAGAATTGGCGGGGGGTGAATACGAGCAGTACTTC
TRBJ2-1 NA NA TRBV7-7 CASSLGWRGEQFF TGTGCTAGCAGCTTAGGCTGGCGGGGCGAGCAGTTCTTC
TRBJ2-1 NA NA TRBV19 CASSSNLRRRMYNEQFF TGTGCCAGTAGTTCAAACCTGCGCCGGAGGATGTACAATGAGCAGTTCTTC
TRBJ2-3 few TRBD2 TRBV12-3/TRBV12-4 CASTPLAGAWYF TGTGCCAGCACCCCACTAGCGGGAGCGTGGTATTTT
TRBJ2-6 few TRBD2 TRBV27 CASSLLGLAGSGANVLTF TGTGCCAGCAGTTTATTGGGACTAGCGGGGTCTGGGGCCAACGTCCTGACTTTC
TRBJ1-6 few NA TRBV9 CASSDGENSPLHF TGTGCCAGCAGCGACGGGGAAAACTCACCCCTCCACTTT
TRBJ2-7 NA NA TRBV7-2 CASSLAWLPEGRYEQYF TGTGCCAGCAGCTTAGCTTGGTTGCCAGAGGGACGATACGAGCAGTACTTC
TRBJ1-2 NA NA TRBV29-1 CSVVPYANYGYTF TGCAGCGTTGTTCCGTACGCTAACTATGGCTACACCTTC
TRBJ1-2 few TRBD1 TRBV5-5 CASSRGTVDMGYGYTF TGTGCCAGCTCTAGGGGGACAGTCGATATGGGCTATGGCTACACCTTC
TRBJ1-4 NA NA TRBV20-1 CSASSHSENEKLFF TGCAGTGCTAGCTCGCACTCCGAGAATGAAAAACTGTTTTTT
TRBJ2-7 NA NA TRBV27 CASASSPSSYNEQYF TGTGCCAGCGCCTCGTCACCAAGCTCCTACAATGAGCAGTACTTC